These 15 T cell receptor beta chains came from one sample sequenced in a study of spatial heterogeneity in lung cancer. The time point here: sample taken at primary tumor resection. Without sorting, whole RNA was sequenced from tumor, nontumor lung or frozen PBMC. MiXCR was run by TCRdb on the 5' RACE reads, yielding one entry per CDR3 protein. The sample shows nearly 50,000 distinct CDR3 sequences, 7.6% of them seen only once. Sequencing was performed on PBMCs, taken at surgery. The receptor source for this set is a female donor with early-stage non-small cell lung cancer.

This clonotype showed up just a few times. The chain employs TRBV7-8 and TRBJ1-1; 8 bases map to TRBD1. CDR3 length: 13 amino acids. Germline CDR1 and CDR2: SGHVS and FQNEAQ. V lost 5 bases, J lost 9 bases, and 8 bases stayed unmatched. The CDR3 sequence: CASSRQGPAQAFF. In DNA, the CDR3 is TGTGCCAGCAGCAGACAGGGGCCGGCACAAGCTTTCTTT. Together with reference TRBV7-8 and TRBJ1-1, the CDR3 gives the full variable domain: GAGVSQSPRYKVAKRGQDVALRCDPISGHVSLFWYQQALGQGPEFLTYFQNEAQLDKSGLPSDRFFAERPEGSVSTLKIQRTQQEDSAVYLCASSRQGPAQAFFGQGTRLTVV.

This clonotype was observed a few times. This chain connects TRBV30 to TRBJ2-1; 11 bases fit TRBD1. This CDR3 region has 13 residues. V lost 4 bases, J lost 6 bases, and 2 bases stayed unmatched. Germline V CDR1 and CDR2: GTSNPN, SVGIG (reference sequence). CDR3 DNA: TGTGCCTGGACGGGGACAGGGGGCAATGAGCAGTTCTTC. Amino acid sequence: CAWTGTGGNEQFF.

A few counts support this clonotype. CDR3 nucleotides: TGTGCCAGCAGCCAAAGCCCGCGAGGTAGGCTGTTTTTT. Residues: CASSQSPRGRLFF. V is TRBV4-2 and J is TRBJ1-4; D not resolved. The CDR3 sequence is 13 residues long. V was clipped by 2 bases and J by 14 bases, with 15 bases between them. Germline values: CDR1 LGHNA, CDR2 YNFKEQ.

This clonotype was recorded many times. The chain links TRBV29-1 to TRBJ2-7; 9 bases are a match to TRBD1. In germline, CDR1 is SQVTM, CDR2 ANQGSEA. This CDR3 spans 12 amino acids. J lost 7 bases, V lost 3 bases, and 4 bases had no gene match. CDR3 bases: TGCAGCGTTGACGGACAGGGGTCTGAGCAGTACTTC. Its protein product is CSVDGQGSEQYF.

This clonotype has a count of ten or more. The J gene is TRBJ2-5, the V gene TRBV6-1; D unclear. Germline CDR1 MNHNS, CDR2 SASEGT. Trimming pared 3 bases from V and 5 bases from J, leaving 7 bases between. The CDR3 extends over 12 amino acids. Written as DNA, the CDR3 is TGTGCCAGCAGTGACCCTCTGGAGACCCAGTACTTC. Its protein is CASSDPLETQYF.

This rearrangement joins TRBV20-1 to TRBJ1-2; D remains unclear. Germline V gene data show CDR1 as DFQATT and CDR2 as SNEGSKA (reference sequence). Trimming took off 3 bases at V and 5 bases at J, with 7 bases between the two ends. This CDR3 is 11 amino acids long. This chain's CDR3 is CSARESYGYTF. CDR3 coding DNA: TGCAGTGCTAGGGAGTCATATGGCTACACCTTC.

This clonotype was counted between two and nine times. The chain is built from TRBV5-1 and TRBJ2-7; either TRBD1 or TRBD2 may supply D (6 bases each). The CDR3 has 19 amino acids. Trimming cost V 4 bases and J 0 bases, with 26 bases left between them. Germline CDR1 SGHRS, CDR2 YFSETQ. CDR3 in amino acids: CASSNAGQVSDRSSYEQYF. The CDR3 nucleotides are TGCGCCAGCAGCAATGCGGGACAAGTATCGGACCGGAGCTCCTACGAGCAGTACTTC.

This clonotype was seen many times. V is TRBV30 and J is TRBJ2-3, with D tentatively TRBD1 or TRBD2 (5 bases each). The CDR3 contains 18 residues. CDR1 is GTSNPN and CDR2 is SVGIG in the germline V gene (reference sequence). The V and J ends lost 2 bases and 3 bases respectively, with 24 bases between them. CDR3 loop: CAWSSTPPGPRRTDTQYF. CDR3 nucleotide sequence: TGTGCCTGGAGTTCGACTCCGCCGGGGCCCCGTCGGACAGATACGCAGTATTTT.

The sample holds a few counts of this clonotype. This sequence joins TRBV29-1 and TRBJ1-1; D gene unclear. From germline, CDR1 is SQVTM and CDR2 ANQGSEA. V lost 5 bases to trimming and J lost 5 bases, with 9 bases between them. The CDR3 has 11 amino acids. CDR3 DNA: TGCAGCGTTCAACGAGGGACTGAAGCTTTCTTT. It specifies CSVQRGTEAFF.

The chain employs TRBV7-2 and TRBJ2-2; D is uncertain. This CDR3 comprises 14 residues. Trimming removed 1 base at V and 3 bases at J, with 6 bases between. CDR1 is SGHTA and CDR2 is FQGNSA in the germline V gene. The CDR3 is CASSLVEYTGELFF. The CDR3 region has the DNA TGTGCCAGCAGCTTAGTGGAATACACCGGGGAGCTGTTTTTT.

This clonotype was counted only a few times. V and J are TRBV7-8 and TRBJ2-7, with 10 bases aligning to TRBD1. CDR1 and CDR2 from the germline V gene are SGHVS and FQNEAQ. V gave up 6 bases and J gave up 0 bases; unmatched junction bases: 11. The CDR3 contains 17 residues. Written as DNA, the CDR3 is TGTGCCAGCAGTTGGACAGGGGGGACCCTGAGCTCCTACGAGCAGTACTTC. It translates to CASSWTGGTLSSYEQYF.

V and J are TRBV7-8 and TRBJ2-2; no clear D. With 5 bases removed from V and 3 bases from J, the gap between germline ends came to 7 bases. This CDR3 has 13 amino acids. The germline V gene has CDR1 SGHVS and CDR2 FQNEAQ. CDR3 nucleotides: TGTGCCAGCAGCGGGGTGTACACCGGGGAGCTGTTTTTT. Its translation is CASSGVYTGELFF. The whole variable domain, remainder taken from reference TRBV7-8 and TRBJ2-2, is GAGVSQSPRYKVAKRGQDVALRCDPISGHVSLFWYQQALGQGPEFLTYFQNEAQLDKSGLPSDRFFAERPEGSVSTLKIQRTQQEDSAVYLCASSGVYTGELFFGEGSRLTVL.

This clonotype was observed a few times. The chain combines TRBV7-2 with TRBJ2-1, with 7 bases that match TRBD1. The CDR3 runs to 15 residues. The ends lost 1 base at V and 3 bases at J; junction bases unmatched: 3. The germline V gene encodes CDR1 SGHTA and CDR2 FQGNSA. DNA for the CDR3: TGTGCCAGCAGCTTAGGACAGGGTCACTACAATGAGCAGTTCTTC. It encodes CASSLGQGHYNEQFF.

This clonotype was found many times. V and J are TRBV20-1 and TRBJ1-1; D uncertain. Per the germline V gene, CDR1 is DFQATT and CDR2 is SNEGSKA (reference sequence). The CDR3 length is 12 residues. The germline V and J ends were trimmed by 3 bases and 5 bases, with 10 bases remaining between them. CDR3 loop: CSARPPGTEAFF. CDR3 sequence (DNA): TGCAGTGCTAGGCCTCCGGGGACTGAAGCTTTCTTT.

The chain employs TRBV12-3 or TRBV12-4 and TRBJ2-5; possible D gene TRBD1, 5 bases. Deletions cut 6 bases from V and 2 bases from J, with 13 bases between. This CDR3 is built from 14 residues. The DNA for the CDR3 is TGTGCCAGCAGAACAAGGGGATTTCAAGAGACCCAGTACTTC. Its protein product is CASRTRGFQETQYF.